This TCR beta chain was captured by sequencing in a study of lymphopenia after photon versus proton radiotherapy. Study-wide points: Oligoclonal CD8+ Temra expansion after nadir drove photon patients' diversity drop.

The table came from immunoSEQ multiplex PCR; TCRdb's copy has only in-frame clones and leaves some out. The sample includes 15,000 to 20,000 clones, 75% to 90% of them seen just once. This clone was observed once. Antigen specificity is unknown. Sample: peripheral blood, taken from a patient treated with proton-based radiotherapy. The sequence derives from a man aged 70-80 years with pancreatic cancer.

The CDR3 loop reads CASSVTDTQYF. The CDR3 DNA reads as TGCGCCAGCAGCGTCACAGATACGCAGTATTTT. V and J are TRBV5-1 and TRBJ2-3; D is ambiguous. The CDR3 is 11 amino acids. The V and J ends lost 4 bases and 2 bases respectively, with 2 bases between them. CDR1 SGHRS and CDR2 YFSETQ come from the germline V gene.